These 20 T cell receptor beta chains were all obtained from the same sample, sequenced in a study of human T cells and chemical hapten exposure. Regarding time point: patch test 3, about 24 weeks after DPC sensitization. As for treatment: therapeutic diphenylcyclopropenone sensitization with weekly scalp DPC. In TCRdb, the RACE reads were re-called with MiXCR into one record per CDR3 protein. The repertoire holds about 84,000 distinct CDR3 sequences, with 10% to 13% as singletons. The sample in question was whole blood, obtained in connection with sensitization to the hapten diphenylcyclopropenone (DPC). The source is a woman in her forties or fifties with alopecia areata. Some clones in this sample may be carry-over from other donors' samples.

This clonotype was detected many times. The chain combines TRBV27 with TRBJ2-3; D is ambiguous. There are 14 residues in the CDR3. CDR1 is MNHEY, CDR2 SMNVEV, per germline (reference sequence). V was cut by 5 bases and J by 3 bases, with 12 bases left in between. The CDR3 reads CASSPSSRTDTQYF. The CDR3 DNA follows: TGTGCCAGCAGTCCCAGCTCGAGGACAGATACGCAGTATTTT.

This clonotype has ten or more counts. The chain links TRBV29-1 to TRBJ2-2, with 9 bases lining up with TRBD1. The V segment lost 4 bases and the J segment 4 bases; nucleotides outside the gene matches: 4. The CDR3 covers 14 residues. Per the germline V gene, CDR1 is SQVTM and CDR2 is ANQGSEA. CDR3 region: CSVAGQGSTGELFF. The CDR3 bases are TGCAGCGTTGCGGGACAGGGCTCCACCGGGGAGCTGTTTTTT.

This clonotype was picked up many times. An end of the junction differs from the germline gene, which may be a read error. V and J are TRBV6-1 and TRBJ2-5; D remains ambiguous. The germline V gene encodes CDR1 MNHNS and CDR2 SASEGT. The length of the CDR3 is 13 residues. The CDR3, as DNA: TGTGCCAGCAGCGAACAGAGAAGAGAGCCCCAGTACTTC. It encodes CASSEQRREPQYF.

In this sample, this clonotype turned up many times. V and J are TRBV19 and TRBJ2-2; weak D call: TRBD1 (5 bases). This CDR3 comprises 17 residues. Germline V CDR1 and CDR2: LNHDA, SQIVND (reference sequence). The V and J ends lost 9 bases and 0 bases respectively, with 20 bases between them. The CDR3 coding sequence is TGTGCCAGCCGGCCCACTGCCAAAGGGGCGAACACCGGGGAGCTGTTTTTT. This encodes CASRPTAKGANTGELFF.

V is TRBV6-5 and J is TRBJ2-7, with 7 bases identical to TRBD2. CDR3 length: 15 amino acids. The V segment lost 6 bases and the J segment 7 bases; nucleotides outside the gene matches: 15. CDR1 is MNHEY and CDR2 is SVGAGI in the germline V gene. CDR3 in amino acids: CASSPQLAGVNEQYF. The CDR3, as DNA: TGTGCCAGCAGCCCACAGTTGGCGGGGGTGAATGAGCAGTACTTC.

This clonotype was seen ten or more times. J is TRBJ2-7 and V is TRBV7-9; 8 bases align to TRBD2. Germline V lookup: CDR1 SEHNR, CDR2 FQNEAQ (reference sequence). Losses at the gene ends were 5 bases for V and 1 base for J; bases not matched to a gene: 4. This CDR3 comprises 14 residues. CDR3 coding DNA: TGTGCCAGCAGCCCCGGACTAGCATCCTACGAGCAGTACTTC. It codes for CASSPGLASYEQYF.

This chain joins TRBV28 and TRBJ2-7, with D tentatively TRBD1 (6 bases). In germline, CDR1 is MDHEN, CDR2 SYDVKM. The CDR3 sequence is 12 residues long. Trimming cost V 7 bases and J 4 bases, with 11 bases left between them. The CDR3 bases are TGTGCCAGCACTTTCACAGGGTACGAGCAGTACTTC. This codes for CASTFTGYEQYF.

The rearrangement uses TRBV30 and TRBJ2-7; D not certain. The germline CDR1 and CDR2 sequences are GTSNPN and SVGIG (reference sequence). Between the trimmed V and J ends, which lost 3 bases and 2 bases, there was a span of 8 bases. This CDR3 is built from 12 residues. As DNA, the CDR3 is TGTGCCTGGAGCCTGAAAACCTACGAGCAGTACTTC. Its translation is CAWSLKTYEQYF.

This clonotype was observed at least ten times. The rearrangement uses TRBV19 and TRBJ2-1; no clear D gene. CDR1 is LNHDA, CDR2 SQIVND, per germline (reference sequence). This CDR3 has 14 amino acids. V dropped 3 bases and J dropped 9 bases, with 15 bases sitting between them. The CDR3 protein is CASSMRPSPTEQFF. CDR3 coding DNA: TGTGCCAGTAGTATGAGGCCCAGCCCCACTGAGCAGTTCTTC.

At least ten counts were recorded for this clonotype. The rearrangement uses TRBV3-1 and TRBJ2-3, with D unclear. In germline, CDR1 is LGHDT, CDR2 YNNKEL (reference sequence). V was cut by 1 base and J by 6 bases, with 5 bases left in between. There are 12 residues in the CDR3. CDR3 loop: CASSQGVDTQYF. The CDR3 DNA sequence: TGTGCCAGCAGCCAAGGTGTGGATACGCAGTATTTT.

In its sample, this clonotype was seen many times. The chain links TRBV20-1 to TRBJ1-5; TRBD1 is a possible D gene (6 bases). The CDR3 runs to 14 residues. V dropped 7 bases and J dropped 2 bases, with 15 bases sitting between them. CDR1 is DFQATT, CDR2 SNEGSKA, per germline (reference sequence). The CDR3, as DNA: TGCAGTGTTAGCAGGGGAACTGGCAATCAGCCCCAGCATTTT. Translated, it gives CSVSRGTGNQPQHF.

This clonotype was found many times. The chain recombines TRBV7-2 with TRBJ1-1, with TRBD1 matching 11 bases. The V and J ends lost 1 base and 5 bases, in that order; junction bases with no gene match: 3. Germline-derived CDR1 and CDR2 are SGHTA and FQGNSA. The CDR3 sequence is 15 residues long. In nucleotides, the CDR3 is TGTGCCAGCAGCTTAGGGGACAGGGGGAGGACTGAAGCTTTCTTT. Translated: CASSLGDRGRTEAFF. Full variable domain (remainder filled in from reference TRBV7-2 and TRBJ1-1): GAGVSQSPSNKVTEKGKDVELRCDPISGHTALYWYRQSLGQGLEFLIYFQGNSAPDKSGLPSDRFSAERTGGSVSTLTIQRTQQEDSAVYLCASSLGDRGRTEAFFGQGTRLTVV.

This clonotype was recorded at least ten times. The gene calls are TRBV6-2 or TRBV6-3 and TRBJ2-7; TRBD2 agrees at 12 bases. The CDR3 has 16 residues. The germline V gene encodes CDR1 MNHEY and CDR2 SVGEGT. The junction had 4 bases not matched to a gene; V was cut back by 0 bases and J by 4 bases. The CDR3 loop reads CASSYSLTSGSYEQYF. CDR3 nucleotide sequence: TGTGCCAGCAGTTACTCCTTGACTAGCGGGAGTTACGAGCAGTACTTC.

This clonotype has ten or more counts. The V and J genes are TRBV7-2 and TRBJ1-4; 7 nucleotides agree with TRBD1. Per the germline V gene, CDR1 is SGHTA and CDR2 is FQGNSA. After removal of 5 bases from V and 4 bases from J, the junction contained 4 bases not matched to a gene. This CDR3 region has 14 residues. Here the CDR3 reads CASSRDRINEKLFF. The DNA for the CDR3 is TGTGCCAGCAGCCGGGACAGAATTAATGAAAAACTGTTTTTT. Using reference TRBV7-2 and TRBJ1-4 for the parts outside the CDR3, the full variable domain is GAGVSQSPSNKVTEKGKDVELRCDPISGHTALYWYRQSLGQGLEFLIYFQGNSAPDKSGLPSDRFSAERTGGSVSTLTIQRTQQEDSAVYLCASSRDRINEKLFFGSGTQLSVL.

This clonotype has more than one count but fewer than ten. V and J are TRBV11-2 and TRBJ1-3; D is unclear. V was pared by 4 bases and J by 0 bases, with 16 bases between. The CDR3 is 17 residues long. Germline V lookup: CDR1 SGHAT, CDR2 FQNNGV. CDR3 in amino acids: CASSSTSERSSGNTIYF. As DNA, the CDR3 is TGTGCCAGCAGCTCAACCTCGGAAAGATCCTCTGGAAACACCATATATTTT.

This clonotype was picked up many times. The chain links TRBV5-1 to TRBJ2-2, with D hard to call. The ends were cut back, 0 bases at V and 5 bases at J, with 5 bases in the middle. The CDR3 contains 13 residues. Per the germline V gene, CDR1 is SGHRS and CDR2 is YFSETQ. The DNA for the CDR3 is TGCGCCAGCAGCTTGGAGGGAACCGGGGAGCTGTTTTTT. Translated, it gives CASSLEGTGELFF.

The chain uses TRBV2 and TRBJ2-7; D is uncertain. Between the trimmed V and J ends, which lost 6 bases and 1 base, there was a span of 13 bases. Germline loops: CDR1 SNHLY, CDR2 FYNNEI. The CDR3 is made up of 14 amino acids. CDR3 amino acids: CASSVPTGSYEQYF. The CDR3 nucleotides are TGTGCCAGCAGCGTACCCACTGGGTCCTACGAGCAGTACTTC.

For this clonotype: A much larger clone lies one base from this, so it may be a read error. The rearrangement links TRBV18 to TRBJ2-7; possibly TRBD1 or TRBD2 for D (6 bases each). The CDR3 has 13 amino acids. The V and J ends lost 3 bases and 7 bases respectively, with 13 bases between them. Per the germline V gene, CDR1 is KGHSH and CDR2 is LQKENI. The CDR3 sequence: CASSPSGGQEQYF. As DNA, the CDR3 is TGTGCCAGCTCACCGAGTGGGGGGCAGGAGCAGTACTTC.

A few counts support this clonotype. The chain links TRBV5-1 to TRBJ2-5; D unclear. In germline, CDR1 is SGHRS, CDR2 YFSETQ. The ends were cut back, 4 bases at V and 4 bases at J, with 8 bases in the middle. This CDR3 region has 12 residues. CDR3 nucleotides: TGCGCCAGCAGCGAGAGATTAGAGACCCAGTACTTC. Translating gives CASSERLETQYF. Full variable domain (rest looked up from reference TRBV5-1 and TRBJ2-5): KAGVTQTPRYLIKTRGQQVTLSCSPISGHRSVSWYQQTPGQGLQFLFEYFSETQRNKGNFPGRFSGRQFSNSRSEMNVSTLELGDSALYLCASSERLETQYFGPGTRLLVL.

The CDR3 DNA sequence: TGTGCCAGCAGTTACTCTGGTGAAAAACTGTTTTTT. It is translated as CASSYSGEKLFF. The chain has TRBV6-6 and TRBJ1-4; no clear D gene. This CDR3 region has 12 residues. CDR1 and CDR2 (germline): MNHNY, SVGAGI (reference sequence). V was pared by 0 bases and J by 7 bases, with 3 bases between.